Given below is one T cell receptor (beta chain) in context. Its antigen is unknown. Repertoires were generated with immunoSEQ multiplex PCR, while TCRdb's copy carries only in-frame clones and drops some. Among about 11,000 clones, approximately 72% were seen once, and the ten largest hold approximately 8%. The source of the sample is a study of T cell repertoires in ileal Crohn's disease. In the study overall: About half of patients got postoperative therapy: under twelve thiopurines, over 15 anti-TNF.

Per the germline V gene, CDR1 is SGHTS and CDR2 is YDEGEE. This CDR3 region has 16 residues. V shed 1 base and J 6 bases; nucleotides not matched to a gene: 10. The time point was: neoterminal ileum biopsy at postoperative endoscopy, about 6 months after surgery. Study findings and constraints: Mucosal expansions were suggested to be mainly CD8 T cells. Active smokers at surgery had more clonal expansions than non-smokers.

The clonotype comes from an adult with Crohn's disease. The chain is built from TRBV5-8 and TRBJ2-3; TRBD2 aligns across 8 bases. Material: ileal tissue. Written as DNA, the CDR3 is TGTGCCAGCAGCTTGAGGTCGGGAGGGCCCGGGGATACGCAGTATTTT. The encoded protein is CASSLRSGGPGDTQYF.